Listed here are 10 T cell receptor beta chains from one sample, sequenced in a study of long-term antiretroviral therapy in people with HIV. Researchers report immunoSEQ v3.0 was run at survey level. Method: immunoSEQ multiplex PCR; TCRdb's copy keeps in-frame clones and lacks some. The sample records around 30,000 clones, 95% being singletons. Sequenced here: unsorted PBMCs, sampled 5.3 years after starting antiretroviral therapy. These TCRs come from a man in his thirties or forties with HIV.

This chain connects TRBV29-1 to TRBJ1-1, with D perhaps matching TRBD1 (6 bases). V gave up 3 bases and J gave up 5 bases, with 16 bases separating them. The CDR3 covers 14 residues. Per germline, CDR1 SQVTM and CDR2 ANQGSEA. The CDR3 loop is CSVDGGGAWTEAFF. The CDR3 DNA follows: TGCAGCGTTGATGGGGGGGGCGCGTGGACTGAAGCTTTCTTT. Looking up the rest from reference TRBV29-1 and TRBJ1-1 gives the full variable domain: SAVISQKPSRDICQRGTSLTIQCQVDSQVTMMFWYRQQPGQSLTLIATANQGSEATYESGFVIDKFPISRPNLTFSTLTVSNMSPEDSSIYLCSVDGGGAWTEAFFGQGTRLTVV.

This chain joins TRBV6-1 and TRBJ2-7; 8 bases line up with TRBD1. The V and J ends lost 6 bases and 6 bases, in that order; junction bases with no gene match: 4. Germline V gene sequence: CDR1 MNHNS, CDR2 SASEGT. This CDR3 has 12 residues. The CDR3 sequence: CASRIQGAEQYF. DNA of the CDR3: TGTGCCAGCAGGATCCAGGGGGCCGAGCAGTACTTC.

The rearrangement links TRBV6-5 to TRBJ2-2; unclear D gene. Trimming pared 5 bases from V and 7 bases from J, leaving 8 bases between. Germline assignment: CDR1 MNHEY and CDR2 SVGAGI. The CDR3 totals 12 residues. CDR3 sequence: CASSASGGELFF. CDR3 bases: TGTGCCAGCAGTGCTTCGGGCGGGGAGCTGTTTTTT.

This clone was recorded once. CDR3 protein: CASSRGLAGIDEQFF. CDR3 bases: TGTGCCAGCAGCCGCGGACTAGCGGGCATCGATGAGCAGTTCTTC. The chain has TRBV6-4 and TRBJ2-1; the match to TRBD2 covers 11 bases. Germline loops: CDR1 MRHNA, CDR2 SNTAGT. This CDR3 contains 15 residues. Losses at the gene ends were 6 bases for V and 8 bases for J; bases not matched to a gene: 9.

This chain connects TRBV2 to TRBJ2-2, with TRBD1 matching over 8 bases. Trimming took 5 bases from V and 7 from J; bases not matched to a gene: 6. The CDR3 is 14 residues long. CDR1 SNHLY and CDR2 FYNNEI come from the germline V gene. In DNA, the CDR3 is TGTGCCAGCAGTAGGACAGGGAATGGCGGGGAGCTGTTTTTT. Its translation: CASSRTGNGGELFF. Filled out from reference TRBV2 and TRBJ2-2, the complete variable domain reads EPEVTQTPSHQVTQMGQEVILRCVPISNHLYFYWYRQILGQKVEFLVSFYNNEISEKSEIFDDQFSVERPDGSNFTLKIRSTKLEDSAMYFCASSRTGNGGELFFGEGSRLTVL.

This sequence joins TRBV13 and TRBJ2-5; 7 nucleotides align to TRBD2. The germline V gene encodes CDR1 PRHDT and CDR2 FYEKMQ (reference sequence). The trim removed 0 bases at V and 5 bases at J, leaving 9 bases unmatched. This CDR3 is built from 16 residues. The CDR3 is CASSLGTNPGGETQYF. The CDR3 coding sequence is TGTGCCAGCAGCTTAGGGACCAATCCCGGGGGGGAGACCCAGTACTTC.

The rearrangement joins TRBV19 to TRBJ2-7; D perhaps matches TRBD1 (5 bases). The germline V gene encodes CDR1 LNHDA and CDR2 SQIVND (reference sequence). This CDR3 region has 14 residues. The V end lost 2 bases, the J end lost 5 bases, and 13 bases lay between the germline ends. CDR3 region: CASSISGLADEQYF. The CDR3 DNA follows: TGTGCCAGTAGTATATCAGGGTTGGCAGACGAGCAGTACTTC. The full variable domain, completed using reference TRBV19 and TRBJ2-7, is DGGITQSPKYLFRKEGQNVTLSCEQNLNHDAMYWYRQDPGQGLRLIYYSQIVNDFQKGDIAEGYSVSREKKESFPLTVTSAQKNPTAFYLCASSISGLADEQYFGPGTRLTVT.

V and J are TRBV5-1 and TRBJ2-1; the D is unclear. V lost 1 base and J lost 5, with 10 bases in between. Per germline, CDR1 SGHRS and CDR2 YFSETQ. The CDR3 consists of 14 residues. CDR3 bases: TGCGCCAGCAGCTTGCTCGCAGGAAACAATGAGCAGTTCTTC. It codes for CASSLLAGNNEQFF.

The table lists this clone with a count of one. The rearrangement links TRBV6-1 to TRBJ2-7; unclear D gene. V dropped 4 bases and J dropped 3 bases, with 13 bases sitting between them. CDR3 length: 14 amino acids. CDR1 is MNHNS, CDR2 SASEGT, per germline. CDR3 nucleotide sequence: TGTGCCAGCAGTGGGCAAGGGCATCACTACGAGCAGTACTTC. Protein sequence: CASSGQGHHYEQYF.

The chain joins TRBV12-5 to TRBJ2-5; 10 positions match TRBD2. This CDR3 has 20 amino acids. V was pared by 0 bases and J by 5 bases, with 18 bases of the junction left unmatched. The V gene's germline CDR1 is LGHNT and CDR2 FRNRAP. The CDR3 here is CASGLVELAASGGPSETQYF. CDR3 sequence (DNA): TGTGCTAGTGGTTTGGTAGAGTTGGCGGCTAGCGGGGGTCCGTCGGAGACCCAGTACTTC.